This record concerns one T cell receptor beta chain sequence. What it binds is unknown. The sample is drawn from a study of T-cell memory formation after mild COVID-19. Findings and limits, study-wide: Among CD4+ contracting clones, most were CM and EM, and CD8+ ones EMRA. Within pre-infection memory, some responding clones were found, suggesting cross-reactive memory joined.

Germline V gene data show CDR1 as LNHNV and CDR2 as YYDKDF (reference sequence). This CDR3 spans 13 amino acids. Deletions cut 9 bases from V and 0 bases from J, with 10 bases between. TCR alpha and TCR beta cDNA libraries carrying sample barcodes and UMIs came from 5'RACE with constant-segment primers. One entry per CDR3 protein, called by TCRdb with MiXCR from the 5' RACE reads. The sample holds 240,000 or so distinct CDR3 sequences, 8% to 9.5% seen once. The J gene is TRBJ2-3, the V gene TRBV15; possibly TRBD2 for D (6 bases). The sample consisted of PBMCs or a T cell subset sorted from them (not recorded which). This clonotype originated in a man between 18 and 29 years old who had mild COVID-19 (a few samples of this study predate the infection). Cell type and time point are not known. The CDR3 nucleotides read TGTGCCACGGAGGCGGGAAGCACAGATACGCAGTATTTT. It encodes CATEAGSTDTQYF.